These 8 T cell receptor beta chains originate from one sample sequenced in a study of breast tumors, draining lymph nodes, adjacent tissues. TCRdb reprocessed the multiplex PCR reads via MiXCR and lists one record per CDR3 protein. In the table there are roughly 25,000 distinct CDR3 sequences, 60% to 70% of which are singletons. The sequencing sample was made of tumor-adjacent breast tissue. These receptors were taken from a female donor with breast cancer. Some clones in this sample may be carry-over from other donors' samples.

The chain uses TRBV5-4 and TRBJ1-4; perhaps TRBD1 as D (5 bases). The V end was cut by 4 bases, the J end by 8 bases, with 12 bases between. Per germline, CDR1 SGHNT and CDR2 YYREEE (reference sequence). This CDR3 is 13 amino acids long. CDR3 nucleotides: TGTGCCAGCAGCGATAGGGACGAGGAAAAACTGTTTTTT. Translating it yields CASSDRDEEKLFF.

V usage is TRBV6-1 and J usage is TRBJ1-1; D is perhaps TRBD1 (6 bases). CDR1 and CDR2 from the germline V gene are MNHNS and SASEGT. Trimming shortened V by 2 bases and J by 4 bases, and 14 bases separated the two germline ends. The CDR3 sequence is 15 residues long. This CDR3 reads CASSEWGGGGTEAFF. The CDR3 region has the DNA TGTGCCAGCAGTGAATGGGGAGGGGGAGGCACTGAAGCTTTCTTT.

By proportion, this clonotype is medium-sized. The chain links TRBV12-3 or TRBV12-4 to TRBJ1-3, with D perhaps matching TRBD1 (5 bases). V was shortened by 7 bases and J by 8 bases, with 18 bases between the two germline ends. The CDR3 spans 14 residues. The CDR3 sequence: CASNRQSGVDTIYF. DNA of the CDR3: TGTGCCAGCAACAGACAGAGCGGGGTGGACACCATATATTTT.

This clonotype was recorded once. V is TRBV20-1 and J is TRBJ2-1; 9 bases fit TRBD1. The V gene's germline CDR1 is DFQATT and CDR2 SNEGSKA (reference sequence). The CDR3 runs 16 residues. V lost 6 bases and J lost 6; bases outside the gene matches: 15. The CDR3: CSAYHTGGRGGNEQFF. The DNA for the CDR3 is TGCAGTGCGTATCATACAGGGGGCCGAGGAGGCAATGAGCAGTTCTTC.

The chain links TRBV2 to TRBJ2-5; 7 positions match TRBD2. The CDR3 extends over 13 amino acids. Germline assignment: CDR1 SNHLY and CDR2 FYNNEI. With V trimmed by 7 bases and J by 5 bases, 7 bases remained unmatched. This chain's CDR3 is CASTRVGGETQYF. The CDR3, as DNA: TGTGCCAGCACTAGGGTGGGAGGGGAGACCCAGTACTTC.

The V gene is TRBV15, the J gene TRBJ1-2; no clear D gene. The germline V gene has CDR1 LNHNV and CDR2 YYDKDF (reference sequence). This CDR3 is 12 amino acids long. The V gene lost 5 bases and the J gene lost 3 bases, with 7 bases spanning the gap. The CDR3 DNA follows: TGTGCCACCAGCCCCGGGGACTATGGCTACACCTTC. Protein product: CATSPGDYGYTF.

V usage is TRBV20-1 and J usage is TRBJ2-3, with 8 bases matching TRBD1. The germline gives CDR1 DFQATT, CDR2 SNEGSKA (reference sequence). J gave up 0 bases and V 4 bases, and 9 bases lay outside the gene matches. The CDR3 totals 16 residues. CDR3 coding DNA: TGCAGTGCTACAGAGCCAGGGGGCTTTAGCACAGATACGCAGTATTTT. Its protein product is CSATEPGGFSTDTQYF.

V is TRBV10-3 and J is TRBJ2-7; a possible D gene is TRBD1 (5 bases). CDR3 length: 13 amino acids. V was trimmed by 2 bases and J by 3 bases, leaving 8 bases between them. Germline CDR1 ENHRY, CDR2 SYGVKD. CDR3 protein: CAISEDRNYEQYF. CDR3 nucleotides: TGTGCCATCAGTGAGGACAGAAACTACGAGCAGTACTTC.